What follows are 27 T cell receptor beta chains derived from one specimen sequenced in a study of beta chain features in type 1 diabetes. These receptors have no identified antigens. General study results and limits: In all four CD4+ subsets, TCRB CDR3 length was significantly, moderately reduced in type 1 diabetes.

What was sequenced were expressed TCRB transcripts, since all of the isolated RNA had been reverse transcribed. Assay: immunoSEQ multiplex PCR; the TCRdb copy retains only in-frame clones and omits some. Of 600,000 to 700,000 clones in the sample, roughly an eighth are singletons; the top ten hold around 0.12%. Input material: naive CD4+ T cells from blood. The receptors were sampled from a young man with type 1 diabetes.

The chain employs TRBV4-3 and TRBJ2-5; 10 nucleotides agree with TRBD1. CDR1 and CDR2 from the germline V gene are LGHNA and YSLEER. After removal of 0 bases from V and 4 bases from J, the junction contained 5 bases not matched to a gene. This CDR3 has 16 residues. CDR3 protein: CASSQDRRDRGETQYF. The CDR3 DNA reads TGCGCCAGCAGCCAAGATAGAAGGGACAGGGGAGAGACCCAGTACTTC.

The rearrangement uses TRBV2 and TRBJ1-5; TRBD1 matches at 7 bases. The germline gives CDR1 SNHLY, CDR2 FYNNEI. This CDR3 spans 14 amino acids. Losses at the gene ends were 6 bases for V and 7 bases for J; bases not matched to a gene: 9. CDR3 in amino acids: CASSRQGRAQPQHF. The CDR3 coding sequence is TGTGCCAGCAGCAGACAGGGCCGGGCGCAGCCCCAGCATTTT.

This clone was observed a few times. V is TRBV7-9 and J is TRBJ1-5; D gene unclear. The CDR3 covers 13 residues. Germline CDR1 is SEHNR and CDR2 is FQNEAQ (reference sequence). Trimming removed 8 bases at V and 3 bases at J, with 11 bases between. CDR3: CASRSGNNQPQHF. The DNA for the CDR3 is TGTGCCAGCCGGTCGGGCAACAATCAGCCCCAGCATTTT.

The chain links TRBV7-7 to TRBJ2-3; D ambiguous. Trimming shortened V by 1 base and J by 5 bases, and 7 bases separated the two germline ends. Germline-derived CDR1 and CDR2 are SSHAT and FNYEAQ (reference sequence). This CDR3 is built from 13 residues. Here the CDR3 reads CASSLDSQDTQYF. DNA for the CDR3: TGTGCCAGCAGCTTAGACTCCCAAGATACGCAGTATTTT.

This chain uses TRBV7-2 with TRBJ1-2; D is ambiguous. The CDR3 totals 12 residues. Trimming removed 6 bases from V and 7 bases from J, with 12 bases in between. Germline assignment: CDR1 SGHTA and CDR2 FQGNSA. CDR3 sequence reads: CASSAGRSGYTF. The CDR3, as DNA: TGTGCCAGCAGTGCCGGTCGGTCTGGCTACACCTTC.

The chain joins TRBV29-1 to TRBJ2-5; D gene ambiguous. Germline V lookup: CDR1 SQVTM, CDR2 ANQGSEA. The CDR3 is made up of 12 amino acids. V was cut by 2 bases and J by 11 bases, with 15 bases left in between. The CDR3 loop reads CSVETPSGEQYF. CDR3 DNA sequence: TGCAGCGTTGAAACCCCCTCCGGTGAGCAGTACTTC.

The chain uses TRBV27 and TRBJ2-7; 7 bases are a match to TRBD1. V was clipped by 8 bases and J by 0 bases; unmatched bases: 10. The CDR3 consists of 15 residues. Per the germline V gene, CDR1 is MNHEY and CDR2 is SMNVEV (reference sequence). This CDR3 is CASGPAGGGSYEQYF. In DNA form, the CDR3 reads TGTGCCAGCGGGCCCGCAGGGGGTGGCTCCTACGAGCAGTACTTC.

CDR3 DNA: TGTGCCAGCAGTTACTTTTCCGGGGGACAAGAGACCCAGTACTTC. Amino acid sequence: CASSYFSGGQETQYF. J is TRBJ2-5 and V is TRBV6-6, with D perhaps matching TRBD2 (6 bases). V dropped 1 base and J dropped 2 bases, with 11 bases sitting between them. The CDR3 has 15 residues. The germline V gene has CDR1 MNHNY and CDR2 SVGAGI (reference sequence).

The table lists this clone with a few counts. In DNA form, the CDR3 reads TGTGCCAGCACAAGACAGGGAAAAGAGACCCAGTACTTC. The encoded protein is CASTRQGKETQYF. The chain links TRBV7-9 to TRBJ2-5; 7 nucleotides line up with TRBD1. CDR3 length: 13 residues. Looked up from germline, CDR1 is SEHNR and CDR2 is FQNEAQ (reference sequence). The V gene end was trimmed by 7 bases and the J gene end by 3 bases; junction bases not matched to a gene: 5.

The chain couples TRBV7-2 to TRBJ2-5; D unresolved. The germline gives CDR1 SGHTA, CDR2 FQGNSA. The CDR3 runs to 13 residues. The V end was cut by 6 bases, the J end by 3 bases, with 11 bases between. The CDR3, as DNA: TGTGCCAGCAGGCTATCGACGAAAGAGACCCAGTACTTC. It is translated as CASRLSTKETQYF.

The rearrangement joins TRBV27 to TRBJ1-5, with D possibly TRBD1 on 6 matching bases. This CDR3 spans 16 amino acids. Per the germline V gene, CDR1 is MNHEY and CDR2 is SMNVEV (reference sequence). Trimming removed 2 bases at V and 0 bases at J, with 11 bases between. The CDR3: CASSLNLQGSNQPQHF. CDR3 DNA sequence: TGTGCCAGCAGTTTAAACTTACAGGGTAGCAATCAGCCCCAGCATTTT.

This clone appeared a few times. The chain joins TRBV5-6 to TRBJ1-1, with a weak D call TRBD1 (5 bases). The germline V gene encodes CDR1 SGHDT and CDR2 YYEEEE. The CDR3 length is 12 residues. V gave up 6 bases and J gave up 5 bases, with 11 bases separating them. Here the CDR3 DNA reads TGTGCCAGCACCCTTGAGGGGACTGAAGCTTTCTTT. It specifies CASTLEGTEAFF.

The chain recombines TRBV7-6 with TRBJ2-1; D remains ambiguous. The CDR3 is made up of 14 amino acids. CDR1 is SGHVS and CDR2 is FNYEAQ in the germline V gene. Trimming took off 1 base at V and 9 bases at J, with 13 bases between the two ends. The chain's CDR3 is CASSLVGASSEQFF. CDR3 DNA sequence: TGTGCCAGCAGCTTAGTCGGCGCTTCCAGTGAGCAGTTCTTC.

With respect to this clone: The same CDR3 also results from other DNA sequences found in this sample. The V and J genes are TRBV19 and TRBJ1-5; unclear D gene. In germline, CDR1 is LNHDA, CDR2 SQIVND (reference sequence). V lost 3 bases, J lost 2 bases, and 5 bases lay in between. The CDR3 extends over 13 amino acids. The CDR3 here is CASSIVGNQPQHF. DNA for the CDR3: TGTGCCAGTAGTATCGTAGGCAATCAGCCCCAGCATTTT.

The chain joins TRBV4-3 to TRBJ1-6, with D unclear. Germline values: CDR1 LGHNA, CDR2 YSLEER. This CDR3 is built from 14 residues. The germline V and J ends were trimmed by 0 bases and 7 bases, with 7 bases remaining between them. The CDR3 sequence is CASSQEEGNSPLHF. As DNA, the CDR3 is TGCGCCAGCAGCCAAGAGGAAGGGAATTCACCCCTCCACTTT.

The V gene is TRBV7-2, the J gene TRBJ2-3, with D tentatively TRBD2 (6 bases). This CDR3 is 16 amino acids long. CDR1 is SGHTA and CDR2 is FQGNSA in the germline V gene. V was cut by 5 bases and J by 1 base, with 16 bases left in between. CDR3 amino acids: CASSRGGAGGTDTQYF. The CDR3 region has the DNA TGTGCCAGCAGCCGAGGCGGGGCAGGAGGCACAGATACGCAGTATTTT.

A few counts support this clone. V and J are TRBV2 and TRBJ2-5, with D possibly TRBD1 on 5 matching bases. V was pared by 3 bases and J by 7 bases, with 9 bases between. Germline V gives CDR1 SNHLY, CDR2 FYNNEI. CDR3 size: 12 residues. Here the CDR3 reads CASSEGPGTQYF. Written as DNA, the CDR3 is TGTGCCAGCAGTGAGGGGCCGGGGACCCAGTACTTC.

The rearrangement joins TRBV7-8 to TRBJ1-5; D not resolved. CDR1 and CDR2 (germline): SGHVS, FQNEAQ. Trimming shortened V by 0 bases and J by 0 bases, and 6 bases separated the two germline ends. This CDR3 has 15 amino acids. CDR3 residues: CASSLASASNQPQHF. CDR3 bases: TGTGCCAGCAGCTTAGCGTCGGCTAGCAATCAGCCCCAGCATTTT.

For this clone: Without the conserved terminal phenylalanine or tryptophan, this CDR3 likely stems from a read error. The V call is TRBV18, the J call TRBJ2-7; 7 positions match TRBD1. V gave up 3 bases and J gave up 4 bases; unmatched junction bases: 3. CDR3 size: 13 residues. In germline, CDR1 is KGHSH, CDR2 LQKENI. The CDR3 protein is CASSPDRVYEQYL. CDR3 bases: TGTGCCAGCTCACCCGACAGGGTTTACGAGCAGTACCTC.

The gene calls are TRBV6-6 and TRBJ2-7; possibly TRBD2 for D (6 bases). Trimming took 6 bases from V and 3 from J, leaving 9 bases between them. CDR1 and CDR2 from the germline V gene are MNHNY and SVGAGI (reference sequence). The CDR3 is made up of 12 amino acids. The CDR3 DNA reads TGTGCCAGCAGGGCGGGACTCTACGAGCAGTACTTC. Translating it yields CASRAGLYEQYF.

Only a few counts were recorded for this clone. The CDR3 loop reads CASNTGLAQPQHF. CDR3 DNA sequence: TGTGCCAGTAACACAGGACTCGCCCAGCCCCAGCATTTT. This chain connects TRBV19 to TRBJ1-5; D may be TRBD1 (5 bases). This CDR3 has 13 residues. Germline V CDR1 and CDR2: LNHDA, SQIVND (reference sequence). The germline V and J ends were trimmed by 7 bases and 7 bases, with 14 bases remaining between them.

This clone was detected a few times. In the same sample, other DNA sequences code for this CDR3. The V call is TRBV4-2, the J call TRBJ2-6; a weak D match, TRBD1 (6 bases). The V end lost 3 bases, the J end lost 1 base, and 10 bases lay between the germline ends. The CDR3 length is 16 residues. Germline values: CDR1 LGHNA, CDR2 YNFKEQ. The CDR3 bases are TGTGCCAGCAGCCAGGACGGGACATCTGGGGCCAACGTCCTGACTTTC. Amino acid sequence: CASSQDGTSGANVLTF.

This clone came up a few times. The CDR3 loop reads CANGDSLTGEQYF. CDR3 nucleotide sequence: TGTGCCAACGGGGACAGTCTTACGGGGGAGCAGTACTTC. The chain is built from TRBV6-1 and TRBJ2-7, with 7 bases identical to TRBD1. V shed 10 bases, J shed 7 bases, and the junction held 13 bases outside the gene matches. CDR1 and CDR2 (germline): MNHNS, SASEGT. This CDR3 region has 13 residues.

The chain links TRBV6-5 to TRBJ1-2; the match to TRBD1 covers 7 bases. This CDR3 region has 14 residues. Per germline, CDR1 MNHEY and CDR2 SVGAGI. V trimming: 2 bases; J trimming: 3 bases; junction bases outside the gene matches: 3. The CDR3: CASSYRQGDYGYTF. DNA for the CDR3: TGTGCCAGCAGTTACCGACAGGGCGACTATGGCTACACCTTC.

There are a few counts of this clone. The CDR3 is CASSGRQGGFSEQYF. The CDR3 DNA sequence: TGCGCCAGCAGCGGACGACAGGGGGGCTTCTCCGAGCAGTACTTC. The rearrangement joins TRBV5-1 to TRBJ2-7; 9 bases align to TRBD1. The CDR3 has 15 amino acids. J lost 6 bases, V lost 4 bases, and 11 bases had no gene match. Germline CDR1 and CDR2: SGHRS and YFSETQ.

The sample holds a few counts of this clone. This chain joins TRBV18 and TRBJ2-3, with TRBD2 matching over 8 bases. The ends lost 0 bases at V and 2 bases at J; junction bases unmatched: 4. In germline, CDR1 is KGHSH, CDR2 LQKENI. This CDR3 is built from 16 residues. Here the CDR3 DNA reads TGTGCCAGCTCACCACCCTCAGGACTAGCCACAGATACGCAGTATTTT. Its translation is CASSPPSGLATDTQYF.

The chain couples TRBV19 to TRBJ2-4; D is unclear. V lost 7 bases to trimming and J lost 0 bases, with 16 bases between them. CDR3 length equals 16 residues. The germline V gene has CDR1 LNHDA and CDR2 SQIVND (reference sequence). The CDR3 is CASNGPTWGAKNIQYF. CDR3 sequence (DNA): TGTGCCAGTAATGGCCCTACCTGGGGAGCCAAAAACATTCAGTACTTC.